These T cell receptor beta chains were read from a single sample in a study of radiotherapy plus CTLA-4 blockade in lung cancer. Libraries were prepared by immunoSEQ multiplex PCR; TCRdb keeps only in-frame clonotypes and omits some of them. The table includes over 100,000 clones, more than 80% detected once. The sequenced sample was peripheral blood, obtained from a patient treated with radiotherapy plus ipilimumab. These receptors were taken from a human donor with non-small cell lung cancer that progressed on radiotherapy plus ipilimumab. Each CDR3 is given with its conserved first and last residue. Fields, in order: J gene, CDR3 length, clone size, D gene, V gene, CDR3 protein, CDR3 DNA. The D gene is left open where the match is weak. For some rows the clone size is stated as once, few or many, or as a class when expanded; others skip it.

j_call: TRBJ2-4; cdr3_length: 18; clone_size: -; d_call: -; v_call: TRBV5-8; cdr3_aa: CASSIRGSVSLAKNIQYF; cdr3_nt: TGTGCCAGCAGCATTCGGGGCTCCGTCTCCTTAGCCAAAAACATTCAGTACTTC
j_call: TRBJ1-5; cdr3_length: 16; clone_size: -; d_call: -; v_call: TRBV7-8; cdr3_aa: CASSLSGYGSDQPQHF; cdr3_nt: TGTGCCAGCAGCTTATCGGGTTACGGTTCTGATCAGCCCCAGCATTTT
j_call: TRBJ2-7; cdr3_length: 13; clone_size: -; d_call: TRBD1; v_call: TRBV6-1; cdr3_aa: CASSADRGYEQYF; cdr3_nt: TGTGCCAGCAGTGCGGACAGGGGGTACGAGCAGTACTTC
j_call: TRBJ1-1; cdr3_length: 14; clone_size: once; d_call: TRBD1; v_call: TRBV7-9; cdr3_aa: CASSPRQGNTEAFF; cdr3_nt: TGTGCCAGCAGCCCGCGACAGGGGAACACTGAAGCTTTCTTT
j_call: TRBJ2-3; cdr3_length: 14; clone_size: once; d_call: -; v_call: TRBV2; cdr3_aa: CASTLWGSTDTQYF; cdr3_nt: TGTGCCAGCACCCTATGGGGATCCACAGATACGCAGTATTTT
j_call: TRBJ2-1; cdr3_length: 15; clone_size: -; d_call: TRBD1; v_call: TRBV7-3; cdr3_aa: CASSSIQGLDNEQFF; cdr3_nt: TGTGCCAGCAGCTCAATACAGGGGTTGGACAATGAGCAGTTCTTC
j_call: TRBJ2-2; cdr3_length: 17; clone_size: -; d_call: -; v_call: TRBV4-1; cdr3_aa: CASSRHDRPPNTGELFF; cdr3_nt: TGCGCCAGCAGCCGCCATGACAGGCCGCCAAACACCGGGGAGCTGTTTTTT
j_call: TRBJ2-3; cdr3_length: 14; clone_size: -; d_call: TRBD2; v_call: TRBV5-1; cdr3_aa: CASSLGTTPDTQYF; cdr3_nt: TGCGCCAGCAGTCTCGGGACTACACCAGATACGCAGTATTTT
j_call: TRBJ1-4; cdr3_length: 13; clone_size: once; d_call: -; v_call: TRBV19; cdr3_aa: CASSIGQPEKLFF; cdr3_nt: TGTGCCAGTAGTATTGGACAGCCGGAAAAACTGTTTTTT
j_call: TRBJ2-5; cdr3_length: 15; clone_size: -; d_call: -; v_call: TRBV14; cdr3_aa: CASSQDFVRKETQYF; cdr3_nt: TGTGCCAGCAGCCAAGATTTTGTCAGAAAAGAGACCCAGTACTTC
j_call: TRBJ2-2; cdr3_length: 14; clone_size: -; d_call: -; v_call: TRBV9; cdr3_aa: CASRRDTGTGELFF; cdr3_nt: TGTGCCAGCAGACGGGACACAGGAACCGGGGAGCTGTTTTTT
j_call: TRBJ2-1; cdr3_length: 15; clone_size: -; d_call: -; v_call: TRBV5-1; cdr3_aa: CASSLGESGLNEQFF; cdr3_nt: TGCGCCAGCAGCTTGGGTGAATCAGGCCTTAATGAGCAGTTCTTC
j_call: TRBJ2-3; cdr3_length: 16; clone_size: -; d_call: TRBD2; v_call: TRBV5-1; cdr3_aa: CASSLTSGRGTDTQYF; cdr3_nt: TGCGCCAGCAGCCTCACTAGCGGGAGGGGGACAGATACGCAGTATTTT
j_call: TRBJ1-5; cdr3_length: 14; clone_size: once; d_call: -; v_call: TRBV6-5; cdr3_aa: CASQGRDSNQPQHF; cdr3_nt: TGTGCCAGCCAGGGGAGGGATAGCAATCAGCCCCAGCATTTT
j_call: TRBJ1-1; cdr3_length: 15; clone_size: -; d_call: -; v_call: TRBV5-1; cdr3_aa: CASSLVVGGDTEAFF; cdr3_nt: TGCGCCAGCAGCTTGGTGGTTGGTGGAGACACTGAAGCTTTCTTT
j_call: TRBJ2-3; cdr3_length: 16; clone_size: -; d_call: -; v_call: TRBV7-2; cdr3_aa: CASSLAPVTAQDTQYF; cdr3_nt: TGTGCCAGCAGCTTAGCACCAGTTACGGCCCAAGATACGCAGTATTTT
j_call: TRBJ2-5; cdr3_length: 17; clone_size: -; d_call: TRBD2; v_call: TRBV5-8; cdr3_aa: CASSPLPLAGERGTQYF; cdr3_nt: TGTGCCAGCAGCCCCTTACCACTAGCGGGAGAACGGGGGACCCAGTACTTC
j_call: TRBJ2-1; cdr3_length: 16; clone_size: -; d_call: -; v_call: TRBV7-9; cdr3_aa: CASSSHDRTMRNEQFF; cdr3_nt: TGTGCCAGCAGCTCGCACGACAGGACTATGAGGAATGAGCAGTTCTTC
j_call: TRBJ1-1; cdr3_length: 12; clone_size: once; d_call: -; v_call: TRBV6-1; cdr3_aa: CASSSRTAEAFF; cdr3_nt: TGTGCCAGCAGTTCCCGGACAGCTGAAGCTTTCTTT
j_call: TRBJ2-6; cdr3_length: 17; clone_size: -; d_call: -; v_call: TRBV28; cdr3_aa: CASSLFFRGTGANVLTF; cdr3_nt: TGTGCCAGCAGTTTATTTTTCAGGGGAACTGGGGCCAACGTCCTGACTTTC
j_call: TRBJ1-1; cdr3_length: 12; clone_size: -; d_call: TRBD1; v_call: TRBV9; cdr3_aa: CASSDRGTEAFF; cdr3_nt: TGTGCCAGCAGCGACAGGGGTACTGAAGCTTTCTTT
j_call: TRBJ1-4; cdr3_length: 14; clone_size: -; d_call: -; v_call: TRBV6-6; cdr3_aa: CASRPPGRGEKLFF; cdr3_nt: TGTGCCAGCAGACCCCCAGGGAGAGGTGAAAAACTGTTTTTT
j_call: TRBJ2-2; cdr3_length: 12; clone_size: -; d_call: -; v_call: TRBV7-9; cdr3_aa: CASSLPEGVLFF; cdr3_nt: TGTGCCAGCAGCTTACCGGAGGGTGTCCTGTTTTTT
j_call: TRBJ1-2; cdr3_length: 14; clone_size: -; d_call: -; v_call: TRBV6-5; cdr3_aa: CASGSSGVARGYTF; cdr3_nt: TGTGCCAGCGGATCTTCGGGGGTGGCGCGGGGCTACACCTTC
j_call: TRBJ2-7; cdr3_length: 13; clone_size: few; d_call: TRBD1; v_call: TRBV6-6; cdr3_aa: CASSRDRDYEQYF; cdr3_nt: TGTGCCAGCAGTCGGGACAGGGATTACGAGCAGTACTTC
j_call: TRBJ1-2; cdr3_length: 14; clone_size: -; d_call: -; v_call: TRBV7-9; cdr3_aa: CASSSTGGYYGYTF; cdr3_nt: TGTGCCAGCAGCTCCACCGGGGGCTACTATGGCTACACCTTC
j_call: TRBJ2-7; cdr3_length: 12; clone_size: -; d_call: -; v_call: TRBV10-1; cdr3_aa: CASSDGPHEQYF; cdr3_nt: TGCGCCAGCAGTGACGGGCCCCACGAGCAGTACTTC
j_call: TRBJ1-1; cdr3_length: 13; clone_size: -; d_call: -; v_call: TRBV2; cdr3_aa: CARYRDGDTEAFF; cdr3_nt: TGTGCCCGTTACAGGGACGGGGACACTGAAGCTTTCTTT
j_call: TRBJ2-5; cdr3_length: 15; clone_size: -; d_call: TRBD2; v_call: TRBV10-3; cdr3_aa: CASSAIAGGPETQYF; cdr3_nt: TGTGCCAGCAGTGCTATAGCGGGAGGGCCAGAGACCCAGTACTTC
j_call: TRBJ1-2; cdr3_length: 15; clone_size: -; d_call: TRBD1; v_call: TRBV7-2; cdr3_aa: CASSMTGPNNYGYTF; cdr3_nt: TGTGCCAGCAGCATGACAGGGCCGAACAACTATGGCTACACCTTC
j_call: TRBJ2-2; cdr3_length: 15; clone_size: -; d_call: -; v_call: TRBV5-1; cdr3_aa: CASSLEQANTGELFF; cdr3_nt: TGCGCCAGCAGCTTGGAACAGGCAAACACCGGGGAGCTGTTTTTT
j_call: TRBJ2-5; cdr3_length: 15; clone_size: -; d_call: -; v_call: TRBV6-1; cdr3_aa: CASSGGQTVQETQYF; cdr3_nt: TGTGCCAGCAGCGGAGGACAGACGGTCCAAGAGACCCAGTACTTC
j_call: TRBJ1-1; cdr3_length: 16; clone_size: -; d_call: -; v_call: TRBV5-1; cdr3_aa: CASRRVEGRHNTEAFF; cdr3_nt: TGCGCCAGCAGACGAGTAGAAGGACGCCACAACACTGAAGCTTTCTTT
j_call: TRBJ1-5; cdr3_length: 14; clone_size: -; d_call: TRBD1; v_call: TRBV9; cdr3_aa: CASSLTGQNQPQHF; cdr3_nt: TGTGCCAGCAGCCTGACAGGGCAAAATCAGCCCCAGCATTTT
j_call: TRBJ1-5; cdr3_length: 15; clone_size: -; d_call: -; v_call: TRBV6-1; cdr3_aa: CASSEQGQPNQPQHF; cdr3_nt: TGTGCCAGCAGTGAACAAGGGCAGCCCAATCAGCCCCAGCATTTT
j_call: TRBJ2-7; cdr3_length: 15; clone_size: -; d_call: -; v_call: TRBV10-2; cdr3_aa: CASSNDWTGSYEQYF; cdr3_nt: TGCGCCAGCAGTAACGACTGGACGGGATCCTACGAGCAGTACTTC
j_call: TRBJ2-7; cdr3_length: 15; clone_size: few; d_call: TRBD1; v_call: TRBV19; cdr3_aa: CASSIDRDRVYEQYF; cdr3_nt: TGTGCCAGTAGTATAGATAGGGACAGGGTGTACGAGCAGTACTTC